This T cell receptor (beta chain) was identified during a study of blood T cell repertoires in COVID-19. Study in general: Sources were T cells, B-cell-depleted T cells, or PBMCs; the material itself was cDNA or gDNA.

The CDR3 is 14 amino acids. In germline, CDR1 is LGHNA, CDR2 YNFKEQ. The V gene lost 1 base and the J gene lost 4 bases, with 10 bases spanning the gap. Authors' data handling: Reference gene primer amplification gave nucleated cell count estimates. This table comes from immunoSEQ multiplex PCR, and its TCRdb copy is limited to in-frame clones, with some not included. The V and J calls and clone size are taken from that table; D and trimming were inferred from the DNA. Here the sample spans more than 95,000 clones, 75% to 85% being singletons. This clonotype was obtained from a man aged 55-75 years with acute or convalescent COVID-19. The sequenced sample was peripheral blood. V gene TRBV4-2 combines with J gene TRBJ2-5; D is uncertain. For the CDR3, the DNA is TGTGCCAGCAGCCAAGGTCGTCCCGGAGAGACCCAGTACTTC. Its translation is CASSQGRPGETQYF.